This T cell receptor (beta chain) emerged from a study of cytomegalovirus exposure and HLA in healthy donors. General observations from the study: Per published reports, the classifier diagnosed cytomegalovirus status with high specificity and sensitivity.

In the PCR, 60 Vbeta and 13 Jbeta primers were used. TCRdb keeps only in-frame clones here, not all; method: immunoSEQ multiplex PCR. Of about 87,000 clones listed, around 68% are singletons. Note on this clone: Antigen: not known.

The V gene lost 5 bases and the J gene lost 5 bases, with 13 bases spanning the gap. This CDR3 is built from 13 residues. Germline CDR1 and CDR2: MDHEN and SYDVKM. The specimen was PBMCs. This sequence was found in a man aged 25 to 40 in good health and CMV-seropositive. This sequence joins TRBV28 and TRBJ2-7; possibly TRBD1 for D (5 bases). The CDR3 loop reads CASSPPGIHEQYF. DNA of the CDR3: TGTGCCAGCAGTCCACCAGGGATCCACGAGCAGTACTTC.